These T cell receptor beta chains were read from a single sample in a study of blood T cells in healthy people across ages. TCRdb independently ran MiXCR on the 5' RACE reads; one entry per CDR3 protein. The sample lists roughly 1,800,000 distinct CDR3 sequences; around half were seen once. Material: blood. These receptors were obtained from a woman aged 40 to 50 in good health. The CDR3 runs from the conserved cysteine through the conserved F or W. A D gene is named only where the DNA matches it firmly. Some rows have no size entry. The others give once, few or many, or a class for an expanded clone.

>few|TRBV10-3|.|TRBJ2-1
CAISEQVVYTPYNEQFF
TGTGCCATCAGTGAGCAGGTGGTTTACACTCCCTACAATGAGCAGTTCTTC
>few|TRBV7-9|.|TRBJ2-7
CASSAILVYEQYF
TGTGCCAGCAGCGCTATACTAGTTTACGAGCAGTACTTC
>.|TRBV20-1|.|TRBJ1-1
CSASLFFF
TGCAGTGCTAGTTTGTTTTTCTTT
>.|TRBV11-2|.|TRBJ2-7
CASQWWGLSSYNEQYF
TGTGCCAGCCAGTGGTGGGGGCTGAGCTCCTACAATGAGCAGTACTTC
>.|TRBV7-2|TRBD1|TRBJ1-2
CASSLAPGQGVGYTF
TGTGCCAGCAGCTTAGCCCCGGGACAGGGGGTCGGCTACACCTTC
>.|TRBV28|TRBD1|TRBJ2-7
CASTGQGISSYEQYF
TGTGCCAGCACCGGACAGGGAATTAGCTCCTACGAGCAGTACTTC
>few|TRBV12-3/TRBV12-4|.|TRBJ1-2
CASSSDTGISYGYTF
TGTGCCAGCAGTTCGGACACCGGGATCAGCTATGGCTACACCTTC
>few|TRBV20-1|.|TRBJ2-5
CSAIGVRGTETQYF
TGCAGTGCCATAGGGGTCAGGGGTACGGAGACCCAGTACTTC
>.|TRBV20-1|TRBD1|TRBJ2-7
CSADPGTGIYEQYF
TGCAGTGCTGACCCCGGGACAGGGATTTACGAGCAGTACTTC
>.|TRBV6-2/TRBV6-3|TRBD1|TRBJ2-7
CASSYGQGPEQYF
TGTGCCAGCAGTTACGGACAGGGTCCCGAGCAGTACTTC
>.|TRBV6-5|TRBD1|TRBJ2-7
CASSPIPTGLYEQYF
TGTGCCAGCAGCCCGATTCCGACAGGGTTGTACGAGCAGTACTTC
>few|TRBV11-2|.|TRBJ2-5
CASSASGPRNFQETQYF
TGTGCCAGCAGCGCCTCGGGCCCCCGGAATTTCCAAGAGACCCAGTACTTC
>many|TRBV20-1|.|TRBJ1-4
CSVGGSGTSEKLFF
TGCAGTGTTGGAGGTTCCGGGACGAGTGAAAAACTGTTTTTT
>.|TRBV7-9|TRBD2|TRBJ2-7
CASSFMSGVLSPYEQYF
TGTGCCAGCAGCTTCATGAGCGGGGTCCTCTCTCCCTACGAGCAGTACTTC
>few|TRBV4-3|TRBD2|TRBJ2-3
CASSQVHSGGTWGRTDTQYF
TGCGCCAGCAGCCAAGTACATAGCGGGGGGACCTGGGGACGCACAGATACGCAGTATTTT
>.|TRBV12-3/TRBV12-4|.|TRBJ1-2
CASSFGRSYGYTF
TGTGCCAGCAGTTTCGGCAGGTCCTATGGCTACACCTTC
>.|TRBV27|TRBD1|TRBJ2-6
CASREGQVKSGANVLTF
TGTGCCAGCAGAGAGGGACAGGTTAAGTCTGGGGCCAACGTCCTGACTTTC
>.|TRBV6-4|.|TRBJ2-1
CASSDSAAWSYNEQFF
TGTGCCAGCAGTGACTCCGCCGCCTGGTCCTACAATGAGCAGTTCTTC
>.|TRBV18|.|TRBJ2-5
CASSPPSRVGEYF
TGTGCCAGCTCACCACCGAGCAGGGTGGGGGAGTACTTC
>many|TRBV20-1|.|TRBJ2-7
CSASPGYEQYF
TGCAGTGCTAGTCCAGGGTACGAGCAGTACTTC
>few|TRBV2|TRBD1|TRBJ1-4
CASTVGQFNEKLFF
TGTGCCAGCACGGTGGGACAGTTTAATGAAAAACTGTTTTTT
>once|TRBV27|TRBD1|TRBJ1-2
CASSGTGNRGYTF
TGTGCCAGCAGCGGGACAGGGAATCGAGGCTACACCTTC
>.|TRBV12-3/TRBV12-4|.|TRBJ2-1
CASSLNPTNEQFF
TGTGCCAGCAGTTTAAACCCCACGAATGAGCAGTTCTTC
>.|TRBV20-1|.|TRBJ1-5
CSASDRRNQPQHF
TGCAGTGCTAGCGACAGAAGGAATCAGCCCCAGCATTTT
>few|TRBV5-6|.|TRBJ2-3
CASSYTPSGTDTQYF
TGTGCCAGCAGTTATACCCCCTCGGGCACAGATACGCAGTATTTT
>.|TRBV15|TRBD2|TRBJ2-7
CATSRDFGLAVDEQYF
TGTGCCACCAGCAGAGACTTTGGACTAGCGGTAGACGAGCAGTACTTC
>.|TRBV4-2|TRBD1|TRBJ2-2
CASSQGGTTGGTSGELFF
TGTGCCAGCAGCCAAGGCGGTACGACAGGGGGAACCTCCGGGGAGCTGTTTTTT
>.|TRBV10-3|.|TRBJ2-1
CAISQPTQGYNEQFF
TGTGCCATCAGTCAACCTACCCAGGGATACAATGAGCAGTTCTTC
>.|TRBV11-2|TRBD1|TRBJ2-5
CASSLQGAQKETQYF
TGTGCCAGCAGCTTACAGGGGGCCCAAAAAGAGACCCAGTACTTC
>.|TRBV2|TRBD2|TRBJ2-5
CASRDADGLGKETQYF
TGTGCCAGCAGAGACGCGGACGGACTAGGAAAAGAGACCCAGTACTTC
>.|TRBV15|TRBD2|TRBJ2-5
CATSSGWTSGTQETQYF
TGTGCCACCAGCAGCGGATGGACTAGCGGGACACAAGAGACCCAGTACTTC
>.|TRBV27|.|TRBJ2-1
CASSLGRDLTYNEQFF
TGTGCCAGCAGCCTAGGCAGGGATCTAACCTACAATGAGCAGTTCTTC
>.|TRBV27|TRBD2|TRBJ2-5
CASRRPGLAGGGTQYF
TGTGCCAGCAGACGACCGGGACTAGCGGGGGGCGGGACCCAGTACTTC
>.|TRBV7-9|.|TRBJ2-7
CASSPPVDEQYF
TGTGCCAGCAGCCCTCCTGTGGATGAGCAGTACTTC
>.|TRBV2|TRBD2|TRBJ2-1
CASRAWLGGGAPYNEQFF
TGTGCCAGCAGAGCGTGGCTCGGCGGGGGGGCCCCCTACAATGAGCAGTTCTTC
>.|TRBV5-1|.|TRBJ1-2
CASSRWSKGRNGYTF
TGCGCCAGCAGCAGGTGGTCAAAGGGGAGGAATGGCTACACCTTC
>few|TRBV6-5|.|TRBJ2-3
CASSYSKSLGALSTDTQYF
TGTGCCAGCAGTTACTCGAAGTCATTAGGAGCGCTGAGCACAGATACGCAGTATTTT
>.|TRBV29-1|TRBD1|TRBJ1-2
CSVTGTGDHYGYTF
TGCAGCGTCACTGGGACAGGGGATCACTATGGCTACACCTTC
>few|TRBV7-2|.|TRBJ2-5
CASSRSGAGETQYF
TGTGCCAGCAGTCGTTCGGGGGCCGGGGAGACCCAGTACTTC
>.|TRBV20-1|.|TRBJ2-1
CSASLPGALPSLSSYNEQFF
TGCAGTGCAAGCCTACCAGGGGCCCTCCCCTCTTTGAGCTCCTACAATGAGCAGTTCTTC
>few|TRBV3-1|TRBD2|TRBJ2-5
CASSQEWFRSGGQKETQYF
TGTGCCAGCAGCCAAGAGTGGTTCAGAAGCGGGGGGCAAAAAGAGACCCAGTACTTC
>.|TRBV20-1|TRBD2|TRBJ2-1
CSASKASGGLSSYNEQFF
TGCAGTGCTTCAAAAGCTAGCGGGGGCCTTAGCTCCTACAATGAGCAGTTCTTC